This is a list of T cell receptor beta chains from one sample in a study of T cell responses to AZD1222 COVID-19 vaccine. Repertoires were generated with immunoSEQ multiplex PCR, while TCRdb's copy carries only in-frame clones and drops some. The sample lists some 110,000 clones; about four fifths were seen once. The sequences come from peripheral blood, collected on day 0 of AZD1222 vaccination. Source of these receptors: an adult in good health. CDR3s leave out the opening cysteine and the closing phenylalanine or tryptophan. D genes are given only for firm matches.

cdr3_aa v_call d_call
ASSLGLAGGREQY TRBV3-1/TRBV3-2 TRBD2
ASSLAAGQSYEQY TRBV5-4 NA
ASIPGQTKKQY TRBV10-1 TRBD1
ASSPIIKKDLNPLH TRBV5-1 NA
ASSTGGPYGADTQY TRBV5-1 TRBD2
AWRRGLNTEAF TRBV30 NA
ASSSSDRETEAF TRBV5-1 TRBD1
ASSLADTQY TRBV5-1 NA
ASRDSSGANVLT TRBV5-1 TRBD1
ASSSGLAGGLEQF TRBV5-1 TRBD2
ASSDQLARADTQY TRBV2 TRBD2
ASSYGGTHQETQY TRBV6-2/TRBV6-3 NA
ASSPTPNWSFNEKLF TRBV28 NA
ASSLRPGQGRLQANEQF TRBV7-9 TRBD1
ASSRGRTGYT TRBV6-2/TRBV6-3 NA
ASSEGWGTGSYEQY TRBV6-1 TRBD1
ASSPPGADTQY TRBV7-3 NA
ASSTGVNEKLF TRBV28 TRBD1
ASSSGQGASSPLH TRBV28 TRBD1
ASSFADTVSSYEQY TRBV7-9 NA
AWSYSGSRREQY TRBV30 NA
ASSRGHMNTEAF TRBV6-2/TRBV6-3 NA
ASSLGGRENTEAF TRBV11-3 NA
ASSPTGEGSYEQY TRBV6-5 TRBD1
ASSQDLETQY TRBV3-1/TRBV3-2 NA
ASSITGPANYGYT TRBV19 NA
ASSYHSGRAVNEQF TRBV5-8 TRBD2
ATSSGGNTEAF TRBV15 TRBD1
ASSPYSQGTGLHNTQY TRBV27 NA
ASSKIRGRHANEKLF TRBV21-1 NA
ASSSQGYDTQY TRBV5-4 NA
ASSLVSSGGVQF TRBV7-9 TRBD2
ASRVAGNTEAF TRBV28 NA
ASSQDGGGNQPQH TRBV4-2 NA